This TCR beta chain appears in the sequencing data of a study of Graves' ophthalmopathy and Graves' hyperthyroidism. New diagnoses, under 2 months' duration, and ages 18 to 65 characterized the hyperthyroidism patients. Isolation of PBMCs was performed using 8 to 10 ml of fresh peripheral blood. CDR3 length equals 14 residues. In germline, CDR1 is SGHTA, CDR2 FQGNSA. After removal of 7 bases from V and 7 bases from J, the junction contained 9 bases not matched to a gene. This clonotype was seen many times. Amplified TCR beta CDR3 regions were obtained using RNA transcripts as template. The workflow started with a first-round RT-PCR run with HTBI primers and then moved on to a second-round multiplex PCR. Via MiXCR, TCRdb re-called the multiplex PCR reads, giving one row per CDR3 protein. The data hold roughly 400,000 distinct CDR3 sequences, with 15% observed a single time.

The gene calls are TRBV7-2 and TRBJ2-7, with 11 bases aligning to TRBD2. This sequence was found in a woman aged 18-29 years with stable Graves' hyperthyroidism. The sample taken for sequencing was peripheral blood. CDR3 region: CASTDSGGAVEQYF. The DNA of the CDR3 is TGTGCCAGCACCGATAGCGGGGGGGCCGTTGAGCAGTACTTC. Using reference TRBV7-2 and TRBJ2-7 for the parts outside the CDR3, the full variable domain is GAGVSQSPSNKVTEKGKDVELRCDPISGHTALYWYRQSLGQGLEFLIYFQGNSAPDKSGLPSDRFSAERTGGSVSTLTIQRTQQEDSAVYLCASTDSGGAVEQYFGPGTRLTVT.